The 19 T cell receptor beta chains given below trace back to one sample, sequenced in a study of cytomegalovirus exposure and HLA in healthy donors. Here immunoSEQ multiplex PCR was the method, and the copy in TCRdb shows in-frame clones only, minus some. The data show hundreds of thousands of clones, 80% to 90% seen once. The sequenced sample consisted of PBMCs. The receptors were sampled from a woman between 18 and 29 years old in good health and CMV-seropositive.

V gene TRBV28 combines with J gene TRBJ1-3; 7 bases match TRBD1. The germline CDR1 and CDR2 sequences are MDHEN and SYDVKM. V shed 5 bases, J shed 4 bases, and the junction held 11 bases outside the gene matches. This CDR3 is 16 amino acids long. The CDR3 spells CASSPGQKGLGNTIYF. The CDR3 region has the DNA TGTGCCAGCAGTCCGGGACAGAAGGGATTAGGAAACACCATATATTTT.

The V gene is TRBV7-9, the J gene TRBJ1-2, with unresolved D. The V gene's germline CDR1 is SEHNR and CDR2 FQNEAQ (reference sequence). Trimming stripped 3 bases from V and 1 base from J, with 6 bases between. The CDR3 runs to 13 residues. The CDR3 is CASSFRGNYGYTF. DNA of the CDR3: TGTGCCAGCAGCTTCCGGGGTAACTATGGCTACACCTTC. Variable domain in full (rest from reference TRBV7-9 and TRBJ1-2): DTGVSQNPRHKITKRGQNVTFRCDPISEHNRLYWYRQTLGQGPEFLTYFQNEAQLEKSRLLSDRFSAERPKGSFSTLEIQRTEQGDSAMYLCASSFRGNYGYTFGSGTRLTVV.

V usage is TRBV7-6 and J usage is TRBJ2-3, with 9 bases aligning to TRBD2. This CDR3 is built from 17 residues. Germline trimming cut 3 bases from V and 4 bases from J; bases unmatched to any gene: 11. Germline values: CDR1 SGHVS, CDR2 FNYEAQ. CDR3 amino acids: CASSFPELAGAPDTQYF. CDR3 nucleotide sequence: TGTGCCAGCAGCTTCCCGGAGTTAGCGGGAGCCCCAGATACGCAGTATTTT.

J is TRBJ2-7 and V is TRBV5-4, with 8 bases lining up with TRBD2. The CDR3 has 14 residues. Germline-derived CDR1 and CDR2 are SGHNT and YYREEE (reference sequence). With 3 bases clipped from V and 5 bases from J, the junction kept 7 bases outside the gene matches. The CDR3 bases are TGTGCCAGCAGCTCAGTCGGGAGGGCCCACGAGCAGTACTTC. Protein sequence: CASSSVGRAHEQYF.

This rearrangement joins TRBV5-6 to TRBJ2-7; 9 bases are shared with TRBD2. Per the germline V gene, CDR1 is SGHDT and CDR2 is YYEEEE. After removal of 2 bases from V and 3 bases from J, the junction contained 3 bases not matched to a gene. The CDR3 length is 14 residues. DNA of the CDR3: TGTGCCAGCAGCTTAGGGACTAGCTTCTACGAGCAGTACTTC. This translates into CASSLGTSFYEQYF.

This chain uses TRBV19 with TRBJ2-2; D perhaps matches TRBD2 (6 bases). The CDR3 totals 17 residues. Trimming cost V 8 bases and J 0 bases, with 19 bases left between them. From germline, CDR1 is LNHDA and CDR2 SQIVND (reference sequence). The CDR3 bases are TGTGCCAGTTCTCGGTATACGTTAGCGGCGAACACCGGGGAGCTGTTTTTT. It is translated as CASSRYTLAANTGELFF.

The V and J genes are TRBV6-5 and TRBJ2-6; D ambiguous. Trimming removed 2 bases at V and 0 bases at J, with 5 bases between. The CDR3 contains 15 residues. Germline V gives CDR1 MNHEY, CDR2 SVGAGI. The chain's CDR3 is CASSYPSSGANVLTF. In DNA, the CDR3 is TGTGCCAGCAGTTACCCCAGCTCTGGGGCCAACGTCCTGACTTTC.

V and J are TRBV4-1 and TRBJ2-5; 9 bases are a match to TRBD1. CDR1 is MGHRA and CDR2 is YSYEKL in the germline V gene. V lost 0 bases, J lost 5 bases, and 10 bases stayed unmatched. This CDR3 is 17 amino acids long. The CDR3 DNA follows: TGCGCCAGCAGCCAAGAAGGAGGAACAGGGGGCGGGGAGACCCAGTACTTC. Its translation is CASSQEGGTGGGETQYF.

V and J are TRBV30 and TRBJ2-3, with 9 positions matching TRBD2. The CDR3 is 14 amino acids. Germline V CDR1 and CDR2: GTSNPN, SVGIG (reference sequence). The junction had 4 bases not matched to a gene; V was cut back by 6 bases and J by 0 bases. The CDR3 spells CACRLADSTDTQYF. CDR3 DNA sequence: TGTGCCTGCCGACTAGCGGACAGCACAGATACGCAGTATTTT.

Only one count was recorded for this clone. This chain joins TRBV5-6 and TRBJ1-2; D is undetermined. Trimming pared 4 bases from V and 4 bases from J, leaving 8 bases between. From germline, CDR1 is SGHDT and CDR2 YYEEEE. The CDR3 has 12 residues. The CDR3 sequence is CASSPGGYGYTF. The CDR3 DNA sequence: TGTGCCAGCAGCCCCGGCGGCTATGGCTACACCTTC.

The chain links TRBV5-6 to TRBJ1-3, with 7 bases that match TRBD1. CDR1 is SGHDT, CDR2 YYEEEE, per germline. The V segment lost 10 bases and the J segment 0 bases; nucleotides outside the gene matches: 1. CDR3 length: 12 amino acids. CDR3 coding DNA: TGTGCCGCAGGGGGCTCTGGAAACACCATATATTTT. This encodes CAAGGSGNTIYF.

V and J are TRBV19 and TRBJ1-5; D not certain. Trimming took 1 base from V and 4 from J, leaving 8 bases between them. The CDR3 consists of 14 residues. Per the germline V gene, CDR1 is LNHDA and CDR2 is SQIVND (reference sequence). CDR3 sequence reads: CASSIVPVNQPQHF. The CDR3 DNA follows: TGTGCCAGTAGTATAGTCCCAGTGAATCAGCCCCAGCATTTT.

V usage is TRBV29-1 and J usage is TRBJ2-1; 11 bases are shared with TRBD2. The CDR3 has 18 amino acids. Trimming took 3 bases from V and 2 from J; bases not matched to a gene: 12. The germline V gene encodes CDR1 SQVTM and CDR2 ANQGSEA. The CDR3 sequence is CSVDPFLAGGSAYNEQFF. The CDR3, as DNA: TGCAGCGTTGATCCCTTCCTAGCGGGAGGTTCGGCCTACAATGAGCAGTTCTTC.

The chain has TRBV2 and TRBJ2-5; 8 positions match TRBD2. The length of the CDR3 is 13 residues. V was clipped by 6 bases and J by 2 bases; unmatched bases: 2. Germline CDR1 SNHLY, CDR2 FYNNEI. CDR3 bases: TGTGCCAGCAGCGGCGGGGGGCAAGAGACCCAGTACTTC. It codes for CASSGGGQETQYF.

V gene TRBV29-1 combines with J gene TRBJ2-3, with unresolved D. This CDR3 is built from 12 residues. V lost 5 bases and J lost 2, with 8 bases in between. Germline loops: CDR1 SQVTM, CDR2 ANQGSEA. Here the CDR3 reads CSVPRNTDTQYF. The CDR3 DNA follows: TGCAGCGTTCCGCGGAACACAGATACGCAGTATTTT.

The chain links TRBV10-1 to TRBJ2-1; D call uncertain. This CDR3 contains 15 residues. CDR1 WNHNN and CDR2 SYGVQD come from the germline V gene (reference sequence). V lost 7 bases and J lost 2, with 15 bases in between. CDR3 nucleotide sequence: TGCGCCAGCAATATCTTCCGCGAACCCTACAATGAGCAGTTCTTC. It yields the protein CASNIFREPYNEQFF.

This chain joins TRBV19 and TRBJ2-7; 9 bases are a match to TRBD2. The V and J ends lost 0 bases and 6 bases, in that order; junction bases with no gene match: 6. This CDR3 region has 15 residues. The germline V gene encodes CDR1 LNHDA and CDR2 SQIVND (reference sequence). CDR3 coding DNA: TGTGCCAGTAGTATAGAAGCGGGAGGCTGGGGCGAGCAGTACTTC. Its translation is CASSIEAGGWGEQYF.

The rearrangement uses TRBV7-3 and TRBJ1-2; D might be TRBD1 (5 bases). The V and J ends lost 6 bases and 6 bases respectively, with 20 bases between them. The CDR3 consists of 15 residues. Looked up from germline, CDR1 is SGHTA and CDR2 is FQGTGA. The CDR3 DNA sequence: TGTGCCAGCAGACCCTACGGCGAGGGGAGGAATGGCTACACCTTC. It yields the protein CASRPYGEGRNGYTF. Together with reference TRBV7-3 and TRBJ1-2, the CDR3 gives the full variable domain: GAGVSQTPSNKVTEKGKYVELRCDPISGHTALYWYRQSLGQGPEFLIYFQGTGAADDSGLPNDRFFAVRPEGSVSTLKIQRTERGDSAVYLCASRPYGEGRNGYTFGSGTRLTVV.

The CDR3 sequence is CASSLAQSGQSEQYF. DNA of the CDR3: TGTGCCAGCTCACTGGCCCAATCGGGACAGTCCGAGCAGTACTTC. The V and J genes are TRBV18 and TRBJ2-7; 7 nucleotides line up with TRBD1. Germline V lookup: CDR1 KGHSH, CDR2 LQKENI. The junction had 12 bases not matched to a gene; V was cut back by 4 bases and J by 6 bases. This CDR3 spans 15 amino acids.